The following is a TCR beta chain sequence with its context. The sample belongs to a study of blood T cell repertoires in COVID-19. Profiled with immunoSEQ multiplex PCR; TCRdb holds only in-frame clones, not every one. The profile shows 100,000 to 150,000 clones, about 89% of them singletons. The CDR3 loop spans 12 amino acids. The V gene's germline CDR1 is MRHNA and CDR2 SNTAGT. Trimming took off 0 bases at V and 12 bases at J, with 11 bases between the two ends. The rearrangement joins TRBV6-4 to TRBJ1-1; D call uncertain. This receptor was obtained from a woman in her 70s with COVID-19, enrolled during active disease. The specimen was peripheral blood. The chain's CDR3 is CASSDSKAGTFF. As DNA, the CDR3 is TGTGCCAGCAGTGACTCGAAGGCCGGGACTTTCTTT.